Sequencing of this T cell receptor (beta chain) was carried out in a study of blood T cell repertoires in COVID-19. Study-wide background: Sites across the United States, Italy and Spain contributed samples from acute and convalescent COVID-19. Nucleic acid was either cDNA or gDNA, and it came from T cells, B-cell-depleted T cells, or PBMCs.

Authors' methods: Reference gene primer amplification gave estimated nucleated cell counts. Sequencing used immunoSEQ multiplex PCR; TCRdb keeps in-frame clones, though not all of them. Clone size and the V and J calls come from that table; the DNA yielded D and trimming. Seen here are some 310,000 clones, around nine tenths observed once, and the top ten hold 1%. Per germline, CDR1 MDHEN and CDR2 SYDVKM. This CDR3 is 12 amino acids long. V was pared by 2 bases and J by 7 bases, with 8 bases between. The clonotype comes from a man between 45 and 60 years old with active or convalescent COVID-19. The material sequenced was peripheral blood. The genes are TRBV28 and TRBJ1-1; D unclear. Written as DNA, the CDR3 is TGTGCCAGCAGTTTAAACCCGGTTGAAGCTTTCTTT. Translated: CASSLNPVEAFF.